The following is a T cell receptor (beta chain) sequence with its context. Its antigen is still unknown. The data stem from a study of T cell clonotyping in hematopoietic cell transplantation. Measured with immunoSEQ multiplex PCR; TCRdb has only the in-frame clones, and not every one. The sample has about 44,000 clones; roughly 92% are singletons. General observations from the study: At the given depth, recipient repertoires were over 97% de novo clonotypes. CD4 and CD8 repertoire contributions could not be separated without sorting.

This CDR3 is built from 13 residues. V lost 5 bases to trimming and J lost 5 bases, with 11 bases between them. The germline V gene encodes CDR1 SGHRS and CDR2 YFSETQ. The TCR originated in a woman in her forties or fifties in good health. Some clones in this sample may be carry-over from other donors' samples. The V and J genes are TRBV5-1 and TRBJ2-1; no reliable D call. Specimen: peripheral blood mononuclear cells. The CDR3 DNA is TGCGCCAGCAGATCCGGAATGGACAATGAGCAGTTCTTC. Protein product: CASRSGMDNEQFF.